This is a list of T cell receptor beta chains from one sample in a study of glioma-infiltrating T cells after dendritic cell vaccination. Sequenced by immunoSEQ multiplex PCR; TCRdb stores in-frame clones only, minus some. The data hold 75,000 to 100,000 clones, with 79% observed a single time. The sample here was blood, taken before dendritic cell vaccination. These TCRs come from a human donor with glioblastoma. Each CDR3 is given with its conserved first and last residue. Fields, in order: V gene, clone size, J gene, D gene, CDR3 protein, CDR3 DNA. D genes are given only for firm matches. Clone size is shown for a subset of rows, as once, few, many or a class of expanded clone.

TRBV5-1	few	TRBJ2-7	TRBD1	CASSLADRGRLRGDGEQYF	TGCGCCAGCAGCTTGGCAGACAGGGGGCGACTACGAGGCGATGGCGAGCAGTACTTC
TRBV5-4	few	TRBJ2-5	-	CASSLERGGETQYF	TGTGCCAGCAGCTTGGAGAGAGGGGGAGAGACCCAGTACTTC
TRBV6-4	-	TRBJ2-2	-	CASSPEKTGNAGELFF	TGTGCCAGCAGCCCTGAAAAGACAGGAAACGCCGGGGAGCTGTTTTTT
TRBV27	-	TRBJ2-7	-	CASSSLQGSYEQYF	TGTGCCAGCAGCTCCCTACAGGGCTCCTACGAGCAGTACTTC
TRBV25-1	-	TRBJ1-6	TRBD1	CASSSPGTGIYSPLHF	TGTGCCAGCAGTAGTCCCGGGACAGGGATTTACTCACCCCTCCACTTT
TRBV19	-	TRBJ2-2	TRBD1	CASRGSGTVSTGELFF	TGTGCCAGTAGGGGGTCCGGGACAGTCTCCACCGGGGAGCTGTTTTTT
TRBV27	-	TRBJ1-4	-	CATKRRGGEKLFF	TGTGCCACCAAACGGAGGGGGGGTGAAAAACTGTTTTTT
TRBV5-4	-	TRBJ2-7	-	CASSRRVPHEQYF	TGTGCCAGCAGTCGCCGGGTCCCACACGAGCAGTACTTC
TRBV9	-	TRBJ2-1	TRBD2	CASSAKLAGAYNEQFF	TGTGCCAGCAGCGCTAAACTAGCGGGAGCCTACAATGAGCAGTTCTTC
TRBV5-1	-	TRBJ1-1	-	CASSSDTTVTEAFF	TGCGCCAGCAGCTCCGACACGACCGTTACTGAAGCTTTCTTT
TRBV10-3	-	TRBJ2-5	TRBD2	CAISVLAGGETQYF	TGTGCCATCAGTGTATTAGCGGGAGGGGAGACCCAGTACTTC
TRBV11-2	-	TRBJ1-4	-	CASSLGTALFF	TGTGCCAGCAGCTTAGGGACAGCGTTGTTTTTT
TRBV5-1	-	TRBJ1-2	-	CASSLVPGRGYDYTF	TGCGCCAGCAGCTTGGTGCCGGGCAGGGGCTATGACTACACCTTC
TRBV9	few	TRBJ1-2	-	CASSVGRDKWYGYTF	TGTGCCAGCAGCGTAGGCCGGGACAAATGGTATGGCTACACCTTC
TRBV11-2	-	TRBJ2-5	TRBD2	CASSLGLAGTQYF	TGTGCCAGCAGCCTGGGACTAGCGGGGACCCAGTACTTC
TRBV11-2	once	TRBJ1-3	-	CASSLGSVSGNTIYF	TGTGCCAGCAGCTTAGGGTCGGTCTCTGGAAACACCATATATTTT
TRBV21-1	once	TRBJ2-7	-	CASTPLRLAGESTDEQYF	TGTGCCAGCACCCCTTTAAGGCTAGCGGGAGAAAGTACGGACGAGCAGTACTTC
TRBV27	-	TRBJ2-1	-	CASSLQGTNEQFF	TGTGCCAGCAGCCTACAGGGAACCAATGAGCAGTTCTTC
TRBV11-2	-	TRBJ2-2	TRBD2	CASSRTSGNTGELFF	TGTGCCAGCAGCCGGACTAGCGGGAACACCGGGGAGCTGTTTTTT
TRBV9	-	TRBJ1-6	TRBD1	CASSDRQGTVSPLHF	TGTGCCAGCAGCGACCGACAGGGAACAGTTTCACCCCTCCACTTT
TRBV9	-	TRBJ2-7	TRBD1	CASSVLDRAYEQYF	TGTGCCAGCAGCGTATTGGACAGGGCCTACGAGCAGTACTTC
TRBV6-1	few	TRBJ1-2	-	CASSERREGWYYGYTF	TGTGCCAGCAGTGAAAGGCGGGAGGGATGGTACTATGGCTACACCTTC
TRBV19	-	TRBJ1-4	-	CASSPSGGVSEKLFF	TGTGCCAGTAGCCCCTCGGGGGGGGTTAGTGAAAAACTGTTTTTT
TRBV9	-	TRBJ1-5	-	CASSSDISQPQHF	TGTGCCAGCAGCTCGGACATATCTCAGCCCCAGCATTTT
TRBV28	-	TRBJ2-1	-	CASSRSGQTSYNEQFF	TGTGCCAGCAGTCGTAGCGGCCAGACGTCCTACAATGAGCAGTTCTTC
TRBV6-6	once	TRBJ1-1	TRBD1	CASSSDRGYLTEAFF	TGTGCCAGCAGTTCGGACAGGGGTTACCTCACTGAAGCTTTCTTT
TRBV19	-	TRBJ1-5	TRBD1	CASSPGTGIYNQPQHF	TGTGCCAGTAGTCCAGGGACAGGGATTTACAATCAGCCCCAGCATTTT
TRBV7-9	few	TRBJ2-3	-	CASSTTRTIDTQYF	TGTGCCAGCAGCACGACTAGAACCATAGATACGCAGTATTTT
TRBV6-6	few	TRBJ1-1	TRBD1	CASSPGQVNTEAFF	TGTGCCAGCAGTCCCGGACAGGTGAACACTGAAGCTTTCTTT
TRBV6-5	few	TRBJ1-2	TRBD1	CASRRQGPDYGYTF	TGTGCCAGCAGGCGACAGGGTCCAGACTATGGCTACACCTTC
TRBV30	-	TRBJ1-5	-	CAWSAGANQPQHF	TGTGCCTGGAGTGCAGGGGCAAATCAGCCCCAGCATTTT
TRBV29-1	-	TRBJ1-1	-	CSVQQAMNTEAFF	TGCAGCGTTCAACAGGCAATGAACACTGAAGCTTTCTTT
TRBV25-1	-	TRBJ1-2	-	CASSEHRVDYGYTF	TGTGCCAGCAGTGAACACAGGGTTGACTATGGCTACACCTTC
TRBV6-5	-	TRBJ1-3	-	CASSYLQGNTIYF	TGTGCCAGCAGTTACCTACAGGGAAACACCATATATTTT
TRBV6-6	-	TRBJ2-7	TRBD1	CASSYGTGTYEQYF	TGTGCCAGCAGTTATGGGACAGGCACCTACGAGCAGTACTTC
TRBV15	-	TRBJ2-3	TRBD2	CATSGGLAESTDTQYF	TGTGCCACCAGCGGCGGACTAGCGGAATCCACAGATACGCAGTATTTT
TRBV18	-	TRBJ1-1	TRBD1	CASSQPGQRNTEAFF	TGTGCCAGCTCACAGCCGGGACAGAGGAACACTGAAGCTTTCTTT
TRBV18	few	TRBJ2-7	-	CASSPIGQVYEQYF	TGTGCCAGCTCACCAATCGGCCAGGTCTACGAGCAGTACTTC
TRBV30	-	TRBJ2-1	TRBD2	CAWSRREGREFF	TGTGCCTGGAGCAGGCGGGAGGGCCGGGAGTTCTTC
TRBV6-6	-	TRBJ1-1	-	CASSYSSGSSTEAFF	TGTGCCAGCAGTTACTCGAGCGGCAGCAGCACTGAAGCTTTCTTT
TRBV9	-	TRBJ1-5	TRBD1	CASSETGGPQPQHF	TGTGCCAGCAGCGAGACAGGGGGACCTCAGCCCCAGCATTTT
TRBV27	-	TRBJ2-7	-	CASSRGYEQYF	TGTGCCAGCAGTCGGGGCTACGAGCAGTACTTC
TRBV6-5	-	TRBJ2-7	-	CASSRDKPYEQYF	TGTGCCAGCAGTCGGGACAAACCCTACGAGCAGTACTTC